This is a list of T cell receptor beta chains from one sample in a study of T cell responses to AZD1222 COVID-19 vaccine. Sequencing was performed with immunoSEQ multiplex PCR; in TCRdb, only in-frame clones are kept and a portion is missing. The sample consists of hundreds of thousands of clones, about 92% of them appearing once. Sequenced here: peripheral blood, sampled on day 0 of MenACWY control vaccination. These receptors were taken from an adult in good health. The CDR3 runs from the conserved cysteine through the conserved F or W. D genes are given only for firm matches. The size entry is marked missing in some rows and otherwise reads once, few, many or a size class.

v_call,d_call,clone_size,j_call,cdr3_aa,cdr3_nt
TRBV7-2,-,-,TRBJ1-5,CASSPGRGGNQPQHF,TGTGCCAGCAGCCCGGGTCGGGGGGGGAATCAGCCCCAGCATTTT
TRBV19,-,-,TRBJ1-1,CASSMSATGNTEAFF,TGTGCCAGTAGTATGTCGGCTACGGGGAACACTGAAGCTTTCTTT
TRBV7-7,TRBD2,-,TRBJ2-5,CASSSRTSGETQYF,TGTGCTAGCAGCTCCCGGACTAGCGGTGAGACCCAGTACTTC
TRBV5-3,-,few,TRBJ1-4,CARSLLGGGLFF,TGTGCCAGAAGCTTGTTGGGAGGAGGACTGTTTTTT
TRBV7-2,-,-,TRBJ1-1,CASRPPPGNTEAFF,TGTGCCAGCAGACCACCCCCCGGGAACACTGAAGCTTTCTTT
TRBV4-2,-,-,TRBJ2-7,CASSQDRERGLHYEQYF,TGTGCCAGCAGCCAAGATCGGGAGAGGGGACTTCACTACGAGCAGTACTTC
TRBV3-1/TRBV3-2,TRBD1,-,TRBJ1-1,CASSQGQMNTEAFF,TGTGCCAGCAGCCAGGGACAGATGAACACTGAAGCTTTCTTT
TRBV4-3,-,-,TRBJ1-6,CASSQDTRETPLHF,TGCGCCAGCAGCCAAGACACCAGGGAGACACCCCTCCACTTT
TRBV6-5,-,-,TRBJ1-1,CASTPRPALNTEAFF,TGTGCCAGCACCCCCCGCCCAGCCTTGAACACTGAAGCTTTCTTT
TRBV10-3,-,-,TRBJ1-2,CAIKWGRGDINYGYTF,TGTGCCATCAAATGGGGCAGGGGAGATATTAACTATGGCTACACCTTC
TRBV19,-,-,TRBJ1-1,CASTLRRVGTEAFF,TGTGCCAGTACCCTTCGGAGGGTCGGCACTGAAGCTTTCTTT
TRBV9,TRBD1,-,TRBJ2-1,CASSSGGHYNEQFF,TGTGCCAGCAGCTCAGGGGGACACTACAATGAGCAGTTCTTC
TRBV2,-,-,TRBJ2-1,CASSPRRGYNEQFF,TGTGCCAGCAGTCCCCGACGGGGGTACAATGAGCAGTTCTTC
TRBV19,-,-,TRBJ1-4,CASTPRANEKLFF,TGTGCCAGTACCCCCAGGGCGAATGAAAAACTGTTTTTT
TRBV20-1,-,-,TRBJ1-2,CSVPFTYGYTF,TGCAGTGTTCCTTTCACCTATGGCTACACCTTC
TRBV19,-,-,TRBJ1-5,CASSTGGDQPQHF,TGTGCCAGTAGTACCGGAGGGGACCAGCCCCAGCATTTT
TRBV18,TRBD1,-,TRBJ1-1,CASSPETGATEAFF,TGTGCCAGCTCACCAGAAACAGGGGCCACTGAAGCTTTCTTT
TRBV29-1,-,-,TRBJ1-2,CSVFGAGYGYTF,TGCAGCGTTTTTGGCGCCGGCTATGGCTACACCTTC
TRBV13,-,-,TRBJ1-1,CASSFPSFKVTEAFF,TGTGCCAGCAGTTTTCCGTCTTTTAAGGTGACTGAAGCTTTCTTT
TRBV30,TRBD2,-,TRBJ2-1,CAWRNLAGASNEQFF,TGTGCCTGGCGGAATCTAGCGGGGGCTTCCAATGAGCAGTTCTTC
TRBV2,-,-,TRBJ2-1,CASSVNEQFF,TGTGCCAGCAGTGTCAATGAGCAGTTCTTC
TRBV30,TRBD2,-,TRBJ2-7,CASSGLSSYEQYF,TGTGCCTCTAGCGGGCTTTCATCCTACGAGCAGTACTTC
TRBV5-4,TRBD2,-,TRBJ2-1,CASSFGGGAYNEQFF,TGTGCCAGCAGCTTTGGCGGGGGGGCCTACAATGAGCAGTTCTTC
TRBV5-1,TRBD1,-,TRBJ1-1,CASSGTGVNTEAFF,TGCGCCAGCAGCGGCACAGGGGTGAACACTGAAGCTTTCTTT
TRBV3-1/TRBV3-2,-,-,TRBJ2-7,CASSQRRAEQYF,TGTGCCAGCAGCCAACGCCGGGCCGAGCAGTACTTC
TRBV25-1,TRBD1,-,TRBJ1-4,CASSEIGRGRTNEKLFF,TGTGCCAGCAGTGAAATAGGCAGGGGGCGTACTAATGAAAAACTGTTTTTT
TRBV28,-,-,TRBJ2-1,CASSSGLPYNEQFF,TGTGCCAGCAGTTCCGGGCTCCCCTACAATGAGCAGTTCTTC
TRBV5-1,-,once,TRBJ1-1,CASSRRQGVNTEAFF,TGCGCCAGCAGCCGCCGGCAGGGTGTGAACACTGAAGCTTTCTTT
TRBV6-2/TRBV6-3,-,-,TRBJ1-1,CASSSQVTGIGAEAFF,TGTGCCAGCAGTTCCCAAGTCACAGGGATCGGCGCTGAAGCTTTCTTT
TRBV7-3,-,-,TRBJ1-5,CASSPRRDSSNQPQHF,TGTGCCAGCAGCCCGAGAAGAGACAGTAGCAATCAGCCCCAGCATTTT
TRBV4-1,-,-,TRBJ2-1,CASSSGGGGRSYNEQFF,TGCGCCAGCAGCTCCGGGGGTGGGGGGCGCTCCTACAATGAGCAGTTCTTC
TRBV12-3/TRBV12-4,-,-,TRBJ1-1,CASDGIGGTEAFF,TGTGCCAGCGATGGGATAGGGGGAACTGAAGCTTTCTTT
TRBV7-9,-,-,TRBJ1-5,CASSLFGQPQHF,TGTGCCAGCAGCCTCTTCGGGCAGCCCCAGCATTTT
TRBV6-1,-,-,TRBJ1-5,CASRIETGLNQPQHF,TGTGCCAGCAGGATCGAGACAGGTCTCAATCAGCCCCAGCATTTT
TRBV18,-,-,TRBJ2-2,CASSSRNTGELFF,TGTGCCAGCTCATCCAGGAACACCGGGGAGCTGTTTTTT
TRBV7-2,-,-,TRBJ2-1,CASSLVGGRANEQFF,TGTGCCAGCAGCTTAGTCGGGGGGCGGGCGAATGAGCAGTTCTTC
TRBV3-1/TRBV3-2,-,-,TRBJ2-1,CASSQGAGTSYNEQFF,TGTGCCAGCAGCCAAGGGGCGGGGACCTCCTACAATGAGCAGTTCTTC
TRBV3-1/TRBV3-2,TRBD1,-,TRBJ1-2,CASSQVGGGAYGYTF,TGTGCCAGCAGCCAGGTCGGAGGGGGCGCCTATGGCTACACCTTC
TRBV3-1/TRBV3-2,-,-,TRBJ1-2,CASSQGQGYGYTF,TGTGCCAGCAGCCAAGGCCAGGGCTATGGCTACACCTTC
TRBV7-9,-,-,TRBJ2-5,CASSFRGPETQYF,TGTGCCAGCAGCTTTCGGGGACCCGAGACCCAGTACTTC
TRBV2,-,-,TRBJ2-5,CASSVGSPRETQYF,TGTGCCAGCAGTGTAGGGAGCCCCCGGGAGACCCAGTACTTC
TRBV24-1,-,-,TRBJ2-7,CANPAPNSGGAYEQYF,TGTGCCAACCCCGCCCCCAATTCAGGGGGGGCCTACGAGCAGTACTTC
TRBV6-2/TRBV6-3,-,-,TRBJ2-3,CASSYGGSTDTQYF,TGTGCCAGCAGTTACGGGGGGAGCACAGATACGCAGTATTTT
TRBV12-3/TRBV12-4,-,-,TRBJ2-3,CASTPAADTQYF,TGTGCCAGCACCCCTGCGGCAGATACGCAGTATTTT
TRBV28,-,once,TRBJ1-6,CASTRGSYNSPLHF,TGTGCCAGCACCAGGGGCTCCTATAATTCACCCCTCCACTTT
TRBV14,TRBD2,once,TRBJ2-2,CASSQEVLAGRTGELFF,TGTGCCAGCAGCCAAGAAGTACTAGCGGGGAGGACCGGGGAGCTGTTTTTT
TRBV5-6,-,once,TRBJ2-7,CASSTWTVSYEQYF,TGTGCCAGCAGCACCTGGACAGTCTCCTACGAGCAGTACTTC
TRBV28,-,-,TRBJ1-1,CASSVVGTEAFF,TGTGCCAGCAGTGTCGTTGGCACTGAAGCTTTCTTT
TRBV20-1,-,-,TRBJ1-1,CSWGVGKAFF,TGCAGCTGGGGGGTGGGTAAAGCTTTCTTT
TRBV7-8,TRBD1,-,TRBJ2-1,CASSRDRGYLNEQFF,TGTGCCAGCAGCCGAGACAGGGGGTACCTTAATGAGCAGTTCTTC
TRBV12-3/TRBV12-4,-,-,TRBJ1-2,CASSSHPYGYTF,TGTGCCAGCAGTTCCCATCCATATGGCTACACCTTC
TRBV18,-,-,TRBJ2-7,CASSPIGEPYEQYF,TGTGCCAGCTCACCTATTGGCGAGCCCTACGAGCAGTACTTC
TRBV9,-,-,TRBJ1-2,CASSEGGSHGYTF,TGTGCCAGCAGCGAGGGGGGGTCCCATGGCTACACCTTC